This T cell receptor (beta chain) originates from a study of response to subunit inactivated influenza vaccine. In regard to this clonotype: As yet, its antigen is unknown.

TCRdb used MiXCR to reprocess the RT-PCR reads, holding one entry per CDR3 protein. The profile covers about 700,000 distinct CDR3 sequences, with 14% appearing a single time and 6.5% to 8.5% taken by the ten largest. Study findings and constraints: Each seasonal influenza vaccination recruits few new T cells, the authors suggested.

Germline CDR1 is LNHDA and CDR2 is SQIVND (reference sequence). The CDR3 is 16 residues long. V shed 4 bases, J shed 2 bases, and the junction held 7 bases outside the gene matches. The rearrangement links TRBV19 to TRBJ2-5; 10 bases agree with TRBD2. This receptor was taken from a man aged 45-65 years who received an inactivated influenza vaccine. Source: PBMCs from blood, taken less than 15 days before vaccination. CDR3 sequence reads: CASSTRLAGWQETQYF. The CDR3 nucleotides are TGTGCCAGTAGTACCCGACTAGCGGGCTGGCAAGAGACCCAGTACTTC.